Each of the 14 T cell receptor beta chains below was sequenced from the same sample in a study of blood T cell repertoires in COVID-19. Some clones are missing from TCRdb's copy, which holds only in-frame ones; the method was immunoSEQ multiplex PCR. The sample has about 140,000 clones; about 92% are singletons. Sequencing was performed on peripheral blood. These receptor sequences come from a human donor in a cohort sampled during active COVID-19.

The chain carries TRBV27 and TRBJ1-4; 9 bases align to TRBD1. Per germline, CDR1 MNHEY and CDR2 SMNVEV (reference sequence). CDR3 length: 15 amino acids. V lost 5 bases, J lost 8 bases, and 9 bases stayed unmatched. This chain's CDR3 is CASSLQGQGFEKLFF. In DNA, the CDR3 is TGTGCCAGCAGTCTCCAGGGACAGGGTTTCGAAAAACTGTTTTTT.

This sequence joins TRBV27 and TRBJ2-1; D may be TRBD2 (6 bases). The length of the CDR3 is 13 residues. The germline V gene has CDR1 MNHEY and CDR2 SMNVEV (reference sequence). V lost 3 bases, J lost 7 bases, and 10 bases lay in between. CDR3 sequence (DNA): TGTGCCAGCAGTTTCCTCGGACTAAATGAGCAGTTCTTC. Its protein is CASSFLGLNEQFF.

This clone showed up just once. The rearrangement links TRBV21-1 to TRBJ1-5; whether TRBD1, the table's D call, matches the DNA was not checked. TRBV21-1 is a recognized pseudogene. The CDR3 is 13 amino acids. The CDR3 here is CARDRGGNQPQHF. As DNA, the CDR3 is TGTGCCAGGGACAGGGGCGGCAATCAGCCCCAGCATTTT.

This sequence joins TRBV5-1 and TRBJ2-7; D remains unclear. The V end was cut by 2 bases, the J end by 4 bases, with 13 bases between. Germline V gene sequence: CDR1 SGHRS, CDR2 YFSETQ. This CDR3 is built from 14 residues. Here the CDR3 reads CASSFELWSYEQYF. In DNA form, the CDR3 reads TGCGCCAGCAGCTTTGAGTTATGGTCATACGAGCAGTACTTC.

The J gene is TRBJ1-2, the V gene TRBV3-1 (or the pseudogene TRBV3-2); TRBD1 agrees at 11 bases. Trimming took 4 bases from V and 5 from J; bases not matched to a gene: 6. The CDR3 length is 15 residues. CDR1 is LGHDT and CDR2 is YNNKEL in the germline V gene (reference sequence). The CDR3 is CASSPTGTGGYGYTF. CDR3 DNA: TGTGCCAGCAGCCCTACCGGGACAGGGGGTTATGGCTACACCTTC.

This rearrangement joins TRBV2 to TRBJ1-3; TRBD1 aligns across 7 bases. With 6 bases clipped from V and 4 bases from J, the junction kept 0 bases outside the gene matches. Germline V CDR1 and CDR2: SNHLY, FYNNEI. The CDR3 consists of 12 residues. In DNA form, the CDR3 reads TGTGCCAGCAGGGACAGGGGAAACACCATATATTTT. Residues: CASRDRGNTIYF. Variable domain in full (rest from reference TRBV2 and TRBJ1-3): EPEVTQTPSHQVTQMGQEVILRCVPISNHLYFYWYRQILGQKVEFLVSFYNNEISEKSEIFDDQFSVERPDGSNFTLKIRSTKLEDSAMYFCASRDRGNTIYFGEGSWLTVV.

V is TRBV2 and J is TRBJ2-1; D is possibly TRBD2 (5 bases). This CDR3 contains 11 residues. Germline assignment: CDR1 SNHLY and CDR2 FYNNEI. V was clipped by 4 bases and J by 8 bases, with 6 bases between them. The CDR3: CASSVGDEQFF. The CDR3 DNA follows: TGTGCCAGCAGTGTCGGGGATGAGCAGTTCTTC.

The chain joins TRBV7-9 to TRBJ2-5; 7 bases are shared with TRBD1. Germline V gives CDR1 SEHNR, CDR2 FQNEAQ (reference sequence). V lost 5 bases, J lost 5 bases, and 8 bases stayed unmatched. There are 14 residues in the CDR3. CDR3 sequence: CASSRDSPRETQYF. The CDR3 DNA reads as TGTGCCAGCAGCAGGGACAGCCCCCGGGAGACCCAGTACTTC. Filled out from reference TRBV7-9 and TRBJ2-5, the complete variable domain reads DTGVSQNPRHKITKRGQNVTFRCDPISEHNRLYWYRQTLGQGPEFLTYFQNEAQLEKSRLLSDRFSAERPKGSFSTLEIQRTEQGDSAMYLCASSRDSPRETQYFGPGTRLLVL.

V gene TRBV7-2 combines with J gene TRBJ1-2, with D possibly matching TRBD1 (6 bases). Germline assignment: CDR1 SGHTA and CDR2 FQGNSA. V was clipped by 4 bases and J by 3 bases, with 15 bases between them. CDR3 size: 15 residues. CDR3 DNA sequence: TGTGCCAGCAGCTATCCCAGGGGAGTACACTATGGCTACACCTTC. Its translation: CASSYPRGVHYGYTF.

The chain couples TRBV7-2 to TRBJ2-5, with TRBD1 identical over 7 bases. From germline, CDR1 is SGHTA and CDR2 FQGNSA. This CDR3 is 14 amino acids long. J lost 4 bases, V lost 5 bases, and 7 bases had no gene match. CDR3 sequence: CASSTRQGPETQYF. The DNA of the CDR3 is TGTGCCAGCAGCACCCGACAGGGCCCAGAGACCCAGTACTTC.

This chain connects TRBV5-1 to TRBJ1-1, with D hard to call. The germline V gene encodes CDR1 SGHRS and CDR2 YFSETQ. The CDR3 is made up of 13 amino acids. With 0 bases removed from V and 10 bases from J, the gap between germline ends came to 13 bases. CDR3: CASSLVGERGAFF. CDR3 in DNA: TGCGCCAGCAGCTTGGTCGGGGAACGGGGAGCTTTCTTT.

The J gene is TRBJ2-7, the V gene TRBV5-1, with TRBD2 matching 12 bases. Per the germline V gene, CDR1 is SGHRS and CDR2 is YFSETQ. The CDR3 consists of 19 residues. The V and J ends lost 1 base and 1 base, in that order; junction bases with no gene match: 12. CDR3 in amino acids: CASSLYRGLAGRTSYEQYF. The CDR3, as DNA: TGCGCCAGCAGCTTGTATAGGGGACTAGCGGGCCGTACTTCCTACGAGCAGTACTTC.

The chain joins TRBV7-6 to TRBJ1-2; the match to TRBD1 covers 7 bases. V trimming: 5 bases; J trimming: 2 bases; junction bases outside the gene matches: 5. CDR1 and CDR2 from the germline V gene are SGHVS and FNYEAQ. CDR3 length equals 14 residues. The CDR3 loop reads CASSPQTGNYGYTF. In DNA, the CDR3 is TGTGCCAGCAGCCCCCAGACAGGGAACTATGGCTACACCTTC.

CDR3 sequence: CASSRVTGALNEKLFF. The CDR3 DNA sequence: TGCGCCAGCAGCCGCGTTACAGGGGCTCTTAATGAAAAACTGTTTTTT. The chain recombines TRBV5-1 with TRBJ1-4; 7 bases line up with TRBD1. Germline CDR1 and CDR2: SGHRS and YFSETQ. The CDR3 is 16 amino acids. With 4 bases clipped from V and 4 bases from J, the junction kept 10 bases outside the gene matches.